Each of the 15 T cell receptor beta chains below was sequenced from the same sample in a study of T cell repertoires in cytomegalovirus infection. From the reads, TCRdb called clonotypes with MiXCR, one entry per CDR3 protein. Among almost 550,000 distinct CDR3 sequences, more than 15% were seen once, and the ten largest hold 20% to 30%. Sequenced material: CD8+ T cells from PBMCs. Receptors were obtained from a human donor in good health (CMV status not recorded). Some clones in this sample may be carry-over from other donors' samples.

This clonotype was seen ten or more times. This chain connects TRBV7-4 to TRBJ1-2; 7 nucleotides line up with TRBD1. CDR1 and CDR2 from the germline V gene are SGHVT and SQSDAQ. J gave up 1 base and V 4 bases, and 3 bases lay outside the gene matches. CDR3 length: 14 amino acids. CDR3 nucleotide sequence: TGTGCCAGCAGCTCCGGACAGGATAACTATGGCTACACCTTC. Its protein product is CASSSGQDNYGYTF. Combining the CDR3 with reference TRBV7-4 and TRBJ1-2 gives the whole variable domain GAGVSQSPRYKVAKRGRDVALRCDSISGHVTLYWYRQTLGQGSEVLTYSQSDAQRDKSGRPSGRFSAERPERSVSTLKIQRTEQGDSAVYLCASSSGQDNYGYTFGSGTRLTVV.

This clonotype appeared many times. V usage is TRBV19 and J usage is TRBJ2-3; 8 bases fit TRBD2. Germline V gives CDR1 LNHDA, CDR2 SQIVND (reference sequence). The CDR3 consists of 17 residues. With 5 bases clipped from V and 4 bases from J, the junction kept 14 bases outside the gene matches. In DNA, the CDR3 is TGTGCCAGTAGTTTCCTCTATAGCGGGGAAAGCGCAGATACGCAGTATTTT. Amino acids: CASSFLYSGESADTQYF.

The J gene is TRBJ2-1, the V gene TRBV20-1; 7 bases fit TRBD1. V trimming: 5 bases; J trimming: 7 bases; junction bases outside the gene matches: 8. The CDR3 has 13 amino acids. Per germline, CDR1 DFQATT and CDR2 SNEGSKA (reference sequence). CDR3 loop: CSAARTGFNEQFF. CDR3 in DNA: TGCAGTGCTGCCCGGACAGGATTTAATGAGCAGTTCTTC.

This clonotype showed up just a few times. This rearrangement joins TRBV11-2 to TRBJ1-3; TRBD1 matches 7 bases. The CDR3 runs to 18 residues. Unmatched junction bases numbered 12, after V lost 2 bases and J lost 2 bases. The germline CDR1 and CDR2 sequences are SGHAT and FQNNGV. The CDR3 DNA reads as TGTGCCAGCAGCTTATGGTTTCGGGGCAGGGGGACTGGAAACACCATATATTTT. Protein sequence: CASSLWFRGRGTGNTIYF.

This clonotype has more than one count but fewer than ten. The gene calls are TRBV29-1 and TRBJ2-5; D is ambiguous. Trimming shortened V by 7 bases and J by 5 bases, and 8 bases separated the two germline ends. Germline V CDR1 and CDR2: SQVTM, ANQGSEA. The CDR3 loop spans 10 amino acids. The CDR3 region is CSADSETQYF. Here the CDR3 DNA reads TGCAGCGCTGATAGTGAGACCCAGTACTTC.

This clonotype was recorded many times. The genes are TRBV4-1 and TRBJ2-4; D may be TRBD2 (6 bases). Germline CDR1 is MGHRA and CDR2 is YSYEKL. The V end lost 1 base, the J end lost 4 bases, and 8 bases lay between the germline ends. The CDR3 contains 14 residues. The DNA for the CDR3 is TGCGCCAGCAGCCAAGTCGGGACTAAAAACATTCAGTACTTC. This gives the protein CASSQVGTKNIQYF.

This clonotype has ten or more counts. The chain couples TRBV27 to TRBJ2-3, with a possible D match to TRBD1 (6 bases). The CDR3 covers 19 residues. The ends were cut back, 3 bases at V and 2 bases at J, with 24 bases in the middle. Looked up from germline, CDR1 is MNHEY and CDR2 is SMNVEV (reference sequence). The CDR3 loop is CASSFRPRPGQLFTDTQYF. In nucleotides, the CDR3 is TGTGCCAGCAGTTTTAGACCAAGACCGGGACAACTGTTCACAGATACGCAGTATTTT.

This clonotype appeared many times. The CDR3 spells CAISESVSGPTEAFF. The CDR3, as DNA: TGTGCCATCAGTGAGTCGGTGTCAGGGCCCACTGAAGCTTTCTTT. The rearrangement joins TRBV10-3 to TRBJ1-1, with a possible D match to TRBD1 (5 bases). Per the germline V gene, CDR1 is ENHRY and CDR2 is SYGVKD. V lost 0 bases, J lost 4 bases, and 12 bases lay in between. This CDR3 has 15 amino acids.

The genes are TRBV9 and TRBJ1-2, with TRBD1 matching over 7 bases. The CDR3 is 15 residues long. The V gene end was trimmed by 5 bases and the J gene end by 4 bases; junction bases not matched to a gene: 11. CDR1 and CDR2 (germline): SGDLS, YYNGEE. CDR3 loop: CASSGTANPIYGYTF. The CDR3 coding sequence is TGTGCCAGCAGTGGGACAGCGAACCCCATCTATGGCTACACCTTC.

V is TRBV20-1 and J is TRBJ1-1; D remains unclear. This CDR3 spans 8 amino acids. Deletions cut 7 bases from V and 6 bases from J, with 3 bases between. Germline CDR1 reads DFQATT; CDR2 reads SNEGSKA (reference sequence). The CDR3 bases are TGCAGTGTTCCTGAAGCTTTCTTT. This sequence encodes CSVPEAFF.

This clonotype was picked up many times. This sequence joins TRBV27 and TRBJ1-2; no firm D call. Germline V lookup: CDR1 MNHEY, CDR2 SMNVEV (reference sequence). CDR3 length: 12 amino acids. Trimming pared 8 bases from V and 4 bases from J, leaving 11 bases between. CDR3 coding DNA: TGTGCCAGCCTCGGACCCGGCTATGGCTACACCTTC. It yields the protein CASLGPGYGYTF.

The V call is TRBV5-1, the J call TRBJ1-1; D may be TRBD1 (6 bases). CDR3 length: 13 residues. Germline lookup yields CDR1 SGHRS and CDR2 YFSETQ. Trimming removed 0 bases from V and 7 bases from J, with 10 bases in between. The DNA of the CDR3 is TGCGCCAGCAGCTTGGTGAGGACAGATGAAGCTTTCTTT. It yields the protein CASSLVRTDEAFF.

This clonotype was observed a few times. This chain uses TRBV19 with TRBJ1-2; D is undetermined. Per germline, CDR1 LNHDA and CDR2 SQIVND (reference sequence). The CDR3 covers 12 residues. Between the trimmed V and J ends, which lost 7 bases and 6 bases, there was a span of 12 bases. The chain's CDR3 is CASKAGADGYTF. CDR3 in DNA: TGTGCCAGTAAAGCGGGCGCGGATGGCTACACCTTC.

There are many counts of this clonotype. The genes are TRBV7-6 and TRBJ2-7; 7 positions match TRBD1. V shed 8 bases and J 6 bases; nucleotides not matched to a gene: 4. The CDR3 totals 11 residues. Per germline, CDR1 SGHVS and CDR2 FNYEAQ. The chain's CDR3 is CASEAGGEQYF. The CDR3 DNA sequence: TGTGCCAGCGAGGCAGGGGGCGAGCAGTACTTC.

As DNA, the CDR3 is TGTGCCAGCAGTTACCTGGGTGATCAGTCGAGCTCTGGAAACACCATATATTTT. The encoded protein is CASSYLGDQSSSGNTIYF. The rearrangement links TRBV6-5 to TRBJ1-3; no clear D gene. The germline V gene encodes CDR1 MNHEY and CDR2 SVGAGI. This CDR3 spans 18 amino acids. The V gene lost 2 bases and the J gene lost 0 bases, with 17 bases spanning the gap.